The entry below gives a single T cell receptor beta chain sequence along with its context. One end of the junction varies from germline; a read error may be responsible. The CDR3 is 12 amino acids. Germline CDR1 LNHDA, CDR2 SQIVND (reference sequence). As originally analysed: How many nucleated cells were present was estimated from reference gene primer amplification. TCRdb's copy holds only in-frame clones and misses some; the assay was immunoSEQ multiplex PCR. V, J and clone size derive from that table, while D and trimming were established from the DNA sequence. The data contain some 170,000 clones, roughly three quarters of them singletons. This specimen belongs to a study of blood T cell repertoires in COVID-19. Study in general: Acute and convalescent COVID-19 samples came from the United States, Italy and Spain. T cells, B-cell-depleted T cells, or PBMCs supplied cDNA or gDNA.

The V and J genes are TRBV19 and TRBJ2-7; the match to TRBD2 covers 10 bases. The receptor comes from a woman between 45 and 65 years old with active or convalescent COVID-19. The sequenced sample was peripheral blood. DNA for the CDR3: TGTGCCAGTAGAGACCTAGCGGGAGTGGGACACTTC. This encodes CASRDLAGVGHF.